This T cell receptor (beta chain) emerged from a study of vaccination and CD4 T cells after COVID-19. Across the whole study: Nasal swab PCR had shown SARS-CoV-2 positivity in the convalescent patients (roughly 9 mild cases, one severe case).

The treatment: approximately nine-day PBMC culture with coronavirus spike peptide pools or control peptides (ViraFEST assay). Researchers used the Oncomine TCR Beta short-read assay to sequence DNA from cultured CD4+ T cells. TCRdb re-derived calls from the PCR reads in MiXCR, one entry per CDR3 protein. Here the sample spans more than 15,000 distinct CDR3 sequences, around 60% being singletons. As for this clonotype: Its antigen is undetermined.

Sequencing used CD4+ T cells from blood, cultured in vitro. This clonotype was obtained from a human donor who had recovered from COVID-19.

The chain's CDR3 is CASRQGTGTGDQPQHF. The CDR3 nucleotides read TGTGCCAGCAGACAAGGAACCGGGACAGGAGACCAGCCCCAGCATTTT. The gene calls are TRBV2 and TRBJ1-5, with TRBD1 matching over 8 bases. CDR1 is SNHLY, CDR2 FYNNEI, per germline. J gave up 7 bases and V 6 bases, and 14 bases lay outside the gene matches. This CDR3 comprises 16 residues.